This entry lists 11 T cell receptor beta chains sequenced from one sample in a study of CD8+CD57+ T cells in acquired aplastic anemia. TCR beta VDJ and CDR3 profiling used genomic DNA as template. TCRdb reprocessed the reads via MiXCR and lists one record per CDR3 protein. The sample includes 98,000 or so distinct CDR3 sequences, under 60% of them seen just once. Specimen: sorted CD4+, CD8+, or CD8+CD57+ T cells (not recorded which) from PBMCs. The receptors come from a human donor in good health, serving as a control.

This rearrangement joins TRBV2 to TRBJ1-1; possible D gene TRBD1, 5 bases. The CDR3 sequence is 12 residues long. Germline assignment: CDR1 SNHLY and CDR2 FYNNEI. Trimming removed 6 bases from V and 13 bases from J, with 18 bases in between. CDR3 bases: TGTGCCAGCAGGGGTCTTGGGACTCAAGTTTTCTTT. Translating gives CASRGLGTQVFF. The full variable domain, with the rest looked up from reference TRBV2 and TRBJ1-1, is EPEVTQTPSHQVTQMGQEVILRCVPISNHLYFYWYRQILGQKVEFLVSFYNNEISEKSEIFDDQFSVERPDGSNFTLKIRSTKLEDSAMYFCASRGLGTQVFFGQGTRLTVV.

CDR3 sequence reads: CASSRSAGVSDTQYF. The CDR3 region has the DNA TGTGCCAGCAGTCGAAGTGCGGGGGTGTCAGATACGCAGTATTTT. V gene TRBV25-1 combines with J gene TRBJ2-3; 7 nucleotides align to TRBD2. The germline V gene has CDR1 MGHDK and CDR2 SYGVNS. J lost 4 bases, V lost 5 bases, and 9 bases had no gene match. The CDR3 length is 15 residues.

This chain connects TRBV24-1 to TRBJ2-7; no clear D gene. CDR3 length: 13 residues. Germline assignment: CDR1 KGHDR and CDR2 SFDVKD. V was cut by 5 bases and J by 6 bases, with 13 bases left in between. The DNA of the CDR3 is TGTGCCACCAGTGGGGTTACGGGTGGCGAGCAGTACTTC. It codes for CATSGVTGGEQYF.

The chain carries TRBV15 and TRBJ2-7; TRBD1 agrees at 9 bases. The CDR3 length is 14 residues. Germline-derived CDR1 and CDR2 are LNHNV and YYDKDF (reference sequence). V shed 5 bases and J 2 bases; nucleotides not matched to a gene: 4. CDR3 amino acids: CATSFGTGPYEQYF. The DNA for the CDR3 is TGTGCCACCAGCTTCGGGACAGGGCCCTACGAGCAGTACTTC.

This CDR3 is CSVEVLGTGVEAFF. CDR3 coding DNA: TGCAGCGTTGAAGTTCTCGGGACAGGGGTTGAAGCTTTCTTT. The chain links TRBV29-1 to TRBJ1-1, with 10 bases that match TRBD1. The CDR3 sequence is 14 residues long. CDR1 and CDR2 from the germline V gene are SQVTM and ANQGSEA. J lost 7 bases, V lost 1 base, and 6 bases had no gene match.

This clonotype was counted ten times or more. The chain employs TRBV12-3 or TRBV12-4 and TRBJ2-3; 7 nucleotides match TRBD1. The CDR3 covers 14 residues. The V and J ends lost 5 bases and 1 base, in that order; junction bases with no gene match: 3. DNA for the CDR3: TGTGCCAGCAGTGATGGACAGGGCACAGATACGCAGTATTTT. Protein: CASSDGQGTDTQYF.

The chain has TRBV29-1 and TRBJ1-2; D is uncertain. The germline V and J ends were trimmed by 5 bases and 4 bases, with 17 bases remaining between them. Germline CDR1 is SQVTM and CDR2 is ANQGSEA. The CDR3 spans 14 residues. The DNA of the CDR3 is TGCAGCGTTTTTCTACCCAAGGCTATCTATGGCTACACCTTC. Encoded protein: CSVFLPKAIYGYTF.

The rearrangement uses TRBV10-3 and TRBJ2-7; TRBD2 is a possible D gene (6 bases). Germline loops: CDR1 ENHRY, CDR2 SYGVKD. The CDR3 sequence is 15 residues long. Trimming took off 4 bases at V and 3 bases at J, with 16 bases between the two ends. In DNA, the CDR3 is TGTGCCATCAGTGGGGCTAGCGAAAGGGGCTACGAGCAGTACTTC. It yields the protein CAISGASERGYEQYF.

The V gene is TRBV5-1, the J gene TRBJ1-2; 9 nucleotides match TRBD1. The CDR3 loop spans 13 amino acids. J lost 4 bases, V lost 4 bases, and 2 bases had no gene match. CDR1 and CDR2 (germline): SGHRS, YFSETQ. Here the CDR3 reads CASSRGQGYGYTF. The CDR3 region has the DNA TGCGCCAGCAGCAGGGGACAGGGCTATGGCTACACCTTC.

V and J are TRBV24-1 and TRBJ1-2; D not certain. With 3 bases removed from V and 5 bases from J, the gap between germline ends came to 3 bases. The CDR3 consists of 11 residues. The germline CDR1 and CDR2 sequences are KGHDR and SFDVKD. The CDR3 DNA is TGTGCCACCAGTGATATATATGGCTACACCTTC. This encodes CATSDIYGYTF.

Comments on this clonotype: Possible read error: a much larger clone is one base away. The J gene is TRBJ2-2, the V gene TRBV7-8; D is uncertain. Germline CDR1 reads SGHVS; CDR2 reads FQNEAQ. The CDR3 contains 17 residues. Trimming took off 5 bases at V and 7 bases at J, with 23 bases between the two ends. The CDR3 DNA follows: TGTGCCAGCAGCCTAGGCTGTCAAGGGATCTCTAGCGGGGAGCTGTTTTTT. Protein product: CASSLGCQGISSGELFF.